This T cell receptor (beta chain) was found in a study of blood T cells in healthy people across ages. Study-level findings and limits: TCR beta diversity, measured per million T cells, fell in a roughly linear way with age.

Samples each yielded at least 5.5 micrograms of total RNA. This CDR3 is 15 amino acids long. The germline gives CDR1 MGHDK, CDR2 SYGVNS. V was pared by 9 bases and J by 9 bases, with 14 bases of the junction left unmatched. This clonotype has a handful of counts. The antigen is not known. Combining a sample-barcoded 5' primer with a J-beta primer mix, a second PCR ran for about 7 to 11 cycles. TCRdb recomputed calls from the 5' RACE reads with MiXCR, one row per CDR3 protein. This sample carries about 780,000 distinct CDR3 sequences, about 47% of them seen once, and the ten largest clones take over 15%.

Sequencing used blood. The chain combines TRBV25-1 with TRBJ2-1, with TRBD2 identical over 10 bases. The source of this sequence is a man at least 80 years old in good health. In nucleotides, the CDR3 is TGTGCCAGTCTGGGGCTAGCGGGAGCCGGGGGTGAGCAGTTCTTC. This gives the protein CASLGLAGAGGEQFF.